A selection of T cell receptor beta chains follows, all from one sample in a study of human T cells and chemical hapten exposure. In TCRdb, the 5' RACE reads were re-called with MiXCR into one record per CDR3 protein. This sample has tens of thousands of distinct CDR3 sequences, with about 16% found just once. Receptors originate from a female donor in good health. Each CDR3 is given with its conserved first and last residue. The D gene is left open where the match is weak. Rows give clone size only sometimes, using once, few, many, or a class for an expanded clone.

TRBD1,TRBJ1-2,few,TRBV20-1,TGCAGTGCTTCCGGACAGGGGGCTAACTATGGCTACACCTTC,CSASGQGANYGYTF
TRBD1,TRBJ2-7,few,TRBV5-4,TGTGCCAGCAGCTCCGACATAGGAGTCGACAGGGAAGCGTCCTACGAGCAGTACTTC,CASSSDIGVDREASYEQYF
TRBD2,TRBJ2-3,-,TRBV7-2,TGTGCCAGCAGCTTACTAGCGGGGGGTGGAGATACGCAGTATTTT,CASSLLAGGGDTQYF
-,TRBJ1-2,many,TRBV7-2,TGTGCCAGCAGCTTAGAGAACTATGGCTACACCTTC,CASSLENYGYTF
TRBD1,TRBJ2-3,few,TRBV12-3/TRBV12-4,TGTGCCAGCAGTTTAGCCGGGACAGGGGGCCGCACAGATACGCAGTATTTT,CASSLAGTGGRTDTQYF
-,TRBJ2-3,-,TRBV20-1,TGCAGTGCATCACTAGTACCCAATACGGCAGATACGCAGTATTTT,CSASLVPNTADTQYF
TRBD1,TRBJ1-5,few,TRBV27,TGTGCCAGCAGTCCGGGACAGGGGGTGTATCAGCCCCAGCATTTT,CASSPGQGVYQPQHF
-,TRBJ2-7,few,TRBV28,TGTGCCAGCAGTTTACCCGATAACTATAGGCGGGAGCAGTACTTC,CASSLPDNYRREQYF
TRBD2,TRBJ2-7,few,TRBV5-6,TGTGCCAGCAGCTTGGGGTCTAGCGGGGCCTACGAGCAGTACTTC,CASSLGSSGAYEQYF
-,TRBJ2-1,many,TRBV29-1,TGCAGCGTTGAAGCCGACCAAGGAAGACAGTTCTTC,CSVEADQGRQFF
-,TRBJ1-1,-,TRBV20-1,TGCAGTGCTAGAGGGGCACAGGGTAAAACTGAAGCTTTCTTT,CSARGAQGKTEAFF
TRBD1,TRBJ1-4,-,TRBV2,TGTGCCAGCAGTGAAAACAGGGCGGACAGGCCGGCTAATGAAAAACTGTTTTTT,CASSENRADRPANEKLFF
TRBD1,TRBJ1-1,few,TRBV6-5,TGTGCCAGCAGTTACCACGACAGGGGAGTAGCTTTCTTT,CASSYHDRGVAFF
TRBD1,TRBJ1-4,once,TRBV5-1,TGCGCCAGCAGCTCCAGGGGGCGCGAGGGTGAAAAACTGTTTTTT,CASSSRGREGEKLFF
-,TRBJ1-2,many,TRBV29-1,TGCAGCGTTGGTATCGAGGGAGACCGCTCCTTC,CSVGIEGDRSF
TRBD2,TRBJ2-3,-,TRBV20-1,TGCAGTGCTAGTCACAGACTAGCGCATAGCACAGATACGCAGTATTTT,CSASHRLAHSTDTQYF
TRBD1,TRBJ1-1,few,TRBV7-8,TGTGCCAGCAGCTCGTGGCGAGTGGGGACAGGGCGGACTGAAGCTTTCTTT,CASSSWRVGTGRTEAFF
-,TRBJ1-6,-,TRBV2,TGTGCCAGCAGTGACCAGGGCCTCTACTATAATTCACCCCTCCACTTT,CASSDQGLYYNSPLHF
-,TRBJ1-4,few,TRBV20-1,TGCAGTGCCCCACTAAGAGGGAGGAATGAAAAACTGTTTTTT,CSAPLRGRNEKLFF
-,TRBJ1-2,few,TRBV12-3/TRBV12-4,TGTGCCAGCAGCCCGGGACCCCGGTCGGCCTATGGCTACACCTTC,CASSPGPRSAYGYTF
-,TRBJ2-3,few,TRBV5-1,TGCGCCAGCAGCTTGGCTAGAAAAGAAAAAGATACGCAGTATTTT,CASSLARKEKDTQYF
TRBD1,TRBJ2-1,-,TRBV19,TGTGCCAGTAGTATTAAGGGGGCTACCTACAATGAGCAGTTCTTC,CASSIKGATYNEQFF
TRBD2,TRBJ2-1,-,TRBV7-2,TGTGCCAGCAGCCCAGTGGCGGGGGATAATGAGCAGTTCTTC,CASSPVAGDNEQFF
TRBD2,TRBJ2-2,-,TRBV5-4,TGTGCCAGCAGCCCCACGGGGGGGTCGAACACCGGGGAGCTGTTTTTT,CASSPTGGSNTGELFF
TRBD1,TRBJ2-1,few,TRBV28,TGTGCCAGCATTACCGGGACAGGGACCTACAATGAGCAGTTCTTC,CASITGTGTYNEQFF
-,TRBJ1-6,few,TRBV2,TGTGCCAGCGGATCTCCGGATACGGGGAGCTCCTATAATTCACCCCTCCACTTT,CASGSPDTGSSYNSPLHF
TRBD2,TRBJ2-5,few,TRBV5-1,TGCGCCAGCAGCTTACGGACTAGCGGGGGTGAGACCCAGTACTTC,CASSLRTSGGETQYF
TRBD2,TRBJ2-7,-,TRBV5-1,TGCGCCAGCAGCTTGGCCGGATTAGCGGGAGGTAGGGAGCAGTACTTC,CASSLAGLAGGREQYF
-,TRBJ2-5,-,TRBV7-2,TGTGCCAGCAGCTTAGGATCGGTAGAGACCCAGTACTTC,CASSLGSVETQYF
TRBD2,TRBJ2-2,few,TRBV6-6,TGTGCCAGCAGTTACCTAGCGGGCCGCACCGGGGAGCTGTTTTTT,CASSYLAGRTGELFF
TRBD1,TRBJ2-7,many,TRBV29-1,TGCAGCGTTGAACCATTTAGGGGGCACGAGCAGTACTTC,CSVEPFRGHEQYF
-,TRBJ2-3,-,TRBV2,TGTGCCAGCAAGGACCTTCTAAGCACAGATACGCAGTATTTT,CASKDLLSTDTQYF
-,TRBJ1-2,-,TRBV5-1,TGCGCCAGCAGCTTGGCACAGCACTATGGCTACACCTTC,CASSLAQHYGYTF
-,TRBJ2-1,few,TRBV29-1,TGCAGCGTTGAAGATCCCGGGACTGTGCAGTTCTTC,CSVEDPGTVQFF
TRBD2,TRBJ2-1,-,TRBV20-1,TGCAGTGCTGCACCGGGACTAGGTTCCTACAATGAGCAGTTCTTC,CSAAPGLGSYNEQFF
-,TRBJ1-1,many,TRBV5-1,TGCGCCAGCAGCGTGGAGGTGAACACTGAAGCTTTCTTT,CASSVEVNTEAFF
-,TRBJ1-1,-,TRBV30,TGTGCCTGGAGAATTCCGGGGGGGGCCGAAGCTTTCTTT,CAWRIPGGAEAFF
-,TRBJ2-3,many,TRBV5-1,TGCGCCAGCAGCCAAGACACAGATACGCAGTATTTT,CASSQDTDTQYF
TRBD1,TRBJ1-1,-,TRBV5-1,TGCGCCAGCAGCTTACAGGGGCGAACTGAAGCTTTCTTT,CASSLQGRTEAFF
-,TRBJ1-1,few,TRBV12-3/TRBV12-4,TGTGCCAGCAGTTTCAATAAGGGCTGGCCAAACACTGAAGCTTTCTTT,CASSFNKGWPNTEAFF
-,TRBJ2-1,few,TRBV27,TGTGCCAGCAGGCCGGGGCAGTACAATGAGCAGTTCTTC,CASRPGQYNEQFF
-,TRBJ1-1,few,TRBV15,TGTGCCACCAGCAGAGATCGTCGGGAAAACACTGAAGCTTTCTTT,CATSRDRRENTEAFF
TRBD1,TRBJ1-6,many,TRBV4-3,TGCGCCAGCAGCCAAGAGAAGGGACAGGGGACCTTTGGGGGTTCACCCCTCCACTTT,CASSQEKGQGTFGGSPLHF
-,TRBJ1-6,many,TRBV18,TGTGCCACCAAAGGCGGGACCTCTAATTCACCCCTCCACTTT,CATKGGTSNSPLHF
TRBD2,TRBJ2-1,-,TRBV6-2/TRBV6-3,TGTGCCAGCGCTTCCGCGGGGGGGATCAATGAGCAGTTCTTC,CASASAGGINEQFF
TRBD1,TRBJ2-7,-,TRBV5-1,TGCGCCAGCGCTTCCGGGACAGGGATGGGCGAGCAGTACTTC,CASASGTGMGEQYF
-,TRBJ1-1,many,TRBV7-8,TGTGCCAGCAGCTTAGAACGGGGGCAAGGTACTGAAGCTTTCTTT,CASSLERGQGTEAFF
-,TRBJ1-2,-,TRBV27,TGTGCCAGCAGTCCCGACTTTACGTCGGGCTACACCTTC,CASSPDFTSGYTF
-,TRBJ2-7,few,TRBV29-1,TGCAGCGTTGAAGGGGAGACCTACGAGCAGTACTTC,CSVEGETYEQYF